The 16 T cell receptor beta chains below were found in one sample sequenced in a study of T cell responses to AZD1222 COVID-19 vaccine. The table came from immunoSEQ multiplex PCR; TCRdb's copy has only in-frame clones and leaves some out. This sample yields 100,000 to 150,000 clones, of which approximately 90% are seen a single time; 4% to 5% belongs to the top ten. This sample comprised peripheral blood, obtained 28 days after the second dose of the MenACWY control vaccine. These receptor sequences come from an adult who received the MenACWY meningococcal vaccine as a control.

The chain carries TRBV15 and TRBJ2-2; D may be TRBD1 (5 bases). The V end was cut by 0 bases, the J end by 2 bases, with 16 bases between. The CDR3 consists of 18 residues. CDR1 is LNHNV, CDR2 YYDKDF, per germline (reference sequence). The CDR3 sequence is CATSRDLEGALNTGELFF. The CDR3 DNA is TGTGCCACCAGCAGAGATCTCGAAGGGGCTCTAAACACCGGGGAGCTGTTTTTT.

The chain joins TRBV28 to TRBJ2-5; D gene uncertain. Germline V gives CDR1 MDHEN, CDR2 SYDVKM. V was clipped by 8 bases and J by 5 bases, with 9 bases between them. This CDR3 is 11 amino acids long. The CDR3, as DNA: TGTGCCAGCTCCCATCGGGAGACCCAGTACTTC. Translated, it gives CASSHRETQYF. The full variable domain, in which reference TRBV28 and TRBJ2-5 provide the parts outside the CDR3, is DVKVTQSSRYLVKRTGEKVFLECVQDMDHENMFWYRQDPGLGLRLIYFSYDVKMKEKGDIPEGYSVSREKKERFSLILESASTNQTSMYLCASSHRETQYFGPGTRLLVL.

The rearrangement joins TRBV9 to TRBJ1-1, with D uncertain. Germline assignment: CDR1 SGDLS and CDR2 YYNGEE. The CDR3 is made up of 15 amino acids. With 0 bases removed from V and 0 bases from J, the gap between germline ends came to 9 bases. CDR3 DNA: TGTGCCAGCAGCGTAGGAAACGGACTGAACACTGAAGCTTTCTTT. Translating it yields CASSVGNGLNTEAFF.

The chain recombines TRBV11-2 with TRBJ2-3, with TRBD2 matching over 7 bases. The CDR3 sequence is 17 residues long. The V gene's germline CDR1 is SGHAT and CDR2 FQNNGV. Trimming cost V 1 base and J 1 base; bases outside gene matches: 8. CDR3 amino acids: CASSLAPSGWGTDTQYF. The CDR3 nucleotides are TGTGCCAGCAGCTTAGCTCCTAGCGGATGGGGCACAGATACGCAGTATTTT.

V gene TRBV5-1 combines with J gene TRBJ2-1; a possible D gene is TRBD2 (7 bases). The CDR3 is 14 residues long. Germline lookup yields CDR1 SGHRS and CDR2 YFSETQ. The V gene lost 4 bases and the J gene lost 6 bases, with 14 bases spanning the gap. CDR3 nucleotides: TGCGCCAGCAGCCTGGGGGGGCCGGGCAATGAGCAGTTCTTC. Translating gives CASSLGGPGNEQFF. The complete variable domain, with remaining parts taken from reference TRBV5-1 and TRBJ2-1, reads KAGVTQTPRYLIKTRGQQVTLSCSPISGHRSVSWYQQTPGQGLQFLFEYFSETQRNKGNFPGRFSGRQFSNSRSEMNVSTLELGDSALYLCASSLGGPGNEQFFGPGTRLTVL.

The V call is TRBV5-1, the J call TRBJ2-5, with a tentative D call TRBD1 (6 bases). Trimming cost V 4 bases and J 1 base, with 11 bases left between them. This CDR3 is 14 amino acids long. The V gene's germline CDR1 is SGHRS and CDR2 YFSETQ. The CDR3 region is CASSATGIQETQYF. In DNA, the CDR3 is TGCGCCAGCAGCGCCACAGGGATCCAAGAGACCCAGTACTTC.

The rearrangement links TRBV14 to TRBJ1-6, with 7 bases matching TRBD1. CDR1 and CDR2 (germline): SGHDN, FVKESK. The CDR3 runs to 16 residues. The J segment lost 7 bases and the V segment lost 1 base, leaving 7 bases of the junction unmatched. In nucleotides, the CDR3 is TGTGCCAGCAGCCAAGGTTCGGGACAGCTAAATTCACCCCTCCACTTT. This sequence encodes CASSQGSGQLNSPLHF.

The rearrangement links TRBV6-5 to TRBJ1-2; D gene uncertain. V was cut by 0 bases and J by 8 bases, with 13 bases left in between. Germline V gene data show CDR1 as MNHEY and CDR2 as SVGAGI. The CDR3 totals 14 residues. Here the CDR3 DNA reads TGTGCCAGCAGTTACTCGAAAGGGCTGAGGGGCTACACCTTC. It translates to CASSYSKGLRGYTF.

CDR3 DNA: TGTGCCAGCAGTTACTTGGTAGCGGTCCCTCCAGATACGCAGTATTTT. It is translated as CASSYLVAVPPDTQYF. The chain has TRBV6-2 or TRBV6-3 and TRBJ2-3; perhaps TRBD2 as D (6 bases). CDR3 length: 16 amino acids. With 1 base removed from V and 4 bases from J, the gap between germline ends came to 15 bases. CDR1 MNHEY and CDR2 SVGEGT come from the germline V gene.

This clone came up once. The chain links TRBV24-1 to TRBJ1-5, with 8 bases aligning to TRBD1. Germline V CDR1 and CDR2: KGHDR, SFDVKD. The V gene end was trimmed by 3 bases and the J gene end by 2 bases; junction bases not matched to a gene: 5. The CDR3 spans 16 residues. CDR3 protein: CATSDGDRFGNQPQHF. The CDR3 DNA reads as TGTGCCACCAGTGATGGGGACAGGTTTGGCAATCAGCCCCAGCATTTT.

The V call is TRBV28, the J call TRBJ1-4, with D possibly TRBD1 on 6 matching bases. Germline V gene sequence: CDR1 MDHEN, CDR2 SYDVKM. This CDR3 is built from 15 residues. With 3 bases removed from V and 5 bases from J, the gap between germline ends came to 13 bases. The CDR3 sequence is CASSLYRAENEKLFF. CDR3 bases: TGTGCCAGCAGTTTGTACAGGGCGGAAAATGAAAAACTGTTTTTT. Complete variable domain (other parts from reference TRBV28 and TRBJ1-4): DVKVTQSSRYLVKRTGEKVFLECVQDMDHENMFWYRQDPGLGLRLIYFSYDVKMKEKGDIPEGYSVSREKKERFSLILESASTNQTSMYLCASSLYRAENEKLFFGSGTQLSVL.

This rearrangement joins TRBV28 to TRBJ2-7; D is undetermined. V gave up 4 bases and J gave up 7 bases, with 8 bases separating them. Germline values: CDR1 MDHEN, CDR2 SYDVKM. This CDR3 is 11 amino acids long. The CDR3 region has the DNA TGTGCCAGCAGTTCCCGATGGGAGCAGTACGTC. Translation: CASSSRWEQYV.

This clone was counted between two and nine times. The chain has TRBV23-1 and TRBJ2-7; D is tentatively TRBD1 or TRBD2 (5 bases each). TRBV23-1 is an ORF for which the function is uncertain. V was clipped by 4 bases and J by 0 bases, with 13 bases between them. The CDR3 spans 15 residues. The CDR3 nucleotides read TGCGCCAGCAGTCCCGGGACGGCGAGCTCCTACGAGCAGTACGTC. It yields the protein CASSPGTASSYEQYV.

The V and J genes are TRBV3-1 (or the pseudogene TRBV3-2) and TRBJ2-2; D is possibly TRBD2 (5 bases). This CDR3 has 11 amino acids. Trimming took 7 bases from V and 7 from J, leaving 7 bases between them. Germline lookup yields CDR1 LGHDT and CDR2 YNNKEL (reference sequence). The CDR3 DNA sequence: TGTGCCAGCAACCGGGACGGGGAGCTGTTTTTT. Protein: CASNRDGELFF.

V usage is TRBV29-1 and J usage is TRBJ2-7; 8 nucleotides match TRBD1. V was clipped by 4 bases and J by 9 bases; unmatched bases: 20. In germline, CDR1 is SQVTM, CDR2 ANQGSEA. The CDR3 extends over 16 amino acids. In DNA form, the CDR3 reads TGCAGCGTTGGAACTGGGACAGGCAGACCCCTCCTTGGGCAGTACTTC. Its protein is CSVGTGTGRPLLGQYF.

This chain joins TRBV24-1 and TRBJ1-2; TRBD1 is a possible D gene (5 bases). Germline CDR1 and CDR2: KGHDR and SFDVKD. With 5 bases removed from V and 8 bases from J, the gap between germline ends came to 23 bases. This CDR3 spans 16 amino acids. CDR3 sequence reads: CATSAPSRQGEQGYTF. CDR3 nucleotide sequence: TGTGCCACCAGTGCTCCGTCGCGGCAGGGCGAGCAGGGCTACACCTTC.